Below are 21 T cell receptor beta chains sequenced from a single sample in a study of cytomegalovirus exposure and HLA in healthy donors. PCR employed 60 Vbeta and 13 Jbeta primers. Using immunoSEQ multiplex PCR, the repertoire was profiled, and TCRdb retains in-frame clones only, with some absent. The table includes 90,000 to 150,000 clones, over 65% detected once. The specimen sequenced was PBMCs. Every receptor here comes from a woman aged 25 to 45 in good health and CMV-seropositive.

V is TRBV7-8 and J is TRBJ1-2; 9 bases are a match to TRBD1. Germline values: CDR1 SGHVS, CDR2 FQNEAQ. The CDR3 runs to 14 residues. V lost 3 bases, J lost 7 bases, and 6 bases stayed unmatched. CDR3 amino acids: CASSLGTGPPGYTF. CDR3 sequence (DNA): TGTGCCAGCAGCTTGGGGACAGGGCCGCCTGGCTACACCTTC.

The chain employs TRBV18 and TRBJ1-5; D not resolved. This CDR3 has 16 amino acids. Trimming took off 4 bases at V and 0 bases at J, with 13 bases between the two ends. The germline CDR1 and CDR2 sequences are KGHSH and LQKENI. This CDR3 reads CASSRTPEYSNQPQHF. DNA for the CDR3: TGTGCCAGCTCACGCACGCCGGAGTATAGCAATCAGCCCCAGCATTTT.

CDR3 protein: CASSQERAGSYEQYF. The CDR3, as DNA: TGCGCCAGCAGCCAGGAGAGGGCGGGATCCTACGAGCAGTACTTC. V usage is TRBV4-3 and J usage is TRBJ2-7, with D tentatively TRBD2 (6 bases). CDR3 size: 15 residues. CDR1 is LGHNA and CDR2 is YSLEER in the germline V gene. Deletions cut 3 bases from V and 1 base from J, with 13 bases between.

Only one count was recorded for this clone. CDR3 in amino acids: CASSSNGGAVHEQFF. CDR3 sequence (DNA): TGTGCCAGCAGCTCTAATGGGGGGGCGGTCCATGAGCAGTTCTTC. This chain connects TRBV11-3 to TRBJ2-1, with D maybe TRBD2 (7 bases). This CDR3 has 15 amino acids. Germline CDR1 and CDR2: SGHNT and YENEEA. Trimming stripped 4 bases from V and 8 bases from J, with 18 bases between.

The rearrangement links TRBV5-1 to TRBJ2-1, with 10 bases lining up with TRBD2. This CDR3 comprises 17 residues. CDR1 is SGHRS, CDR2 YFSETQ, per germline. The V gene end was trimmed by 5 bases and the J gene end by 0 bases; junction bases not matched to a gene: 8. CDR3 nucleotides: TGCGCCAGCAGTCTACTAGCGGGAACGAGCTCCTACAATGAGCAGTTCTTC. Amino acid sequence: CASSLLAGTSSYNEQFF.

V usage is TRBV29-1 and J usage is TRBJ2-4, with D maybe TRBD1 (6 bases). Germline V gene data show CDR1 as SQVTM and CDR2 as ANQGSEA. The CDR3 is made up of 17 amino acids. Trimming removed 3 bases from V and 0 bases from J, with 18 bases in between. The CDR3 nucleotides are TGCAGCGTTGATAAGGGACAACTAAATTTAGCCAAAAACATTCAGTACTTC. As protein: CSVDKGQLNLAKNIQYF.

The chain joins TRBV6-1 to TRBJ1-2, with D possibly matching TRBD1 (5 bases). V lost 1 base and J 3 bases, leaving 12 bases between the germline ends. The CDR3 loop spans 15 amino acids. Germline V lookup: CDR1 MNHNS, CDR2 SASEGT. DNA for the CDR3: TGTGCCAGCAGTGAAGTGGGTAGGGGTCACTATGGCTACACCTTC. Translating it yields CASSEVGRGHYGYTF.

The CDR3 DNA follows: TGTGCCAGCAGCCCTACAGGGACGGGACAGCCCCAGCATTTT. Translation: CASSPTGTGQPQHF. The chain is built from TRBV7-9 and TRBJ1-5; weak D call: TRBD1 (6 bases). The CDR3 covers 14 residues. The ends were cut back, 5 bases at V and 7 bases at J, with 15 bases in the middle. Looked up from germline, CDR1 is SEHNR and CDR2 is FQNEAQ (reference sequence).

This clone appeared once. This chain uses TRBV2 with TRBJ2-1; 7 bases align to TRBD1. The trim removed 2 bases at V and 2 bases at J, leaving 3 bases unmatched. CDR3 length: 15 amino acids. CDR1 is SNHLY, CDR2 FYNNEI, per germline. CDR3 residues: CASSEIGTAYNEQFF. CDR3 nucleotides: TGTGCCAGCAGTGAAATCGGGACAGCCTACAATGAGCAGTTCTTC.

This clone has a handful of counts. This same CDR3 is encoded by further DNA sequences in the sample. This rearrangement joins TRBV5-1 to TRBJ2-6; no reliable D call. Trimming removed 0 bases at V and 1 base at J, with 5 bases between. There are 15 residues in the CDR3. Per the germline V gene, CDR1 is SGHRS and CDR2 is YFSETQ. CDR3 sequence reads: CASSLGGSGANVLTF. The CDR3 coding sequence is TGCGCCAGCAGCTTGGGAGGTTCTGGGGCCAACGTCCTGACTTTC.

This chain joins TRBV6-1 and TRBJ1-5, with no clear D. CDR3 length: 14 residues. The germline V and J ends were trimmed by 0 bases and 5 bases, with 8 bases remaining between them. Germline CDR1 and CDR2: MNHNS and SASEGT. CDR3 residues: CASSEARRDQPQHF. Written as DNA, the CDR3 is TGTGCCAGCAGTGAAGCTAGAAGAGATCAGCCCCAGCATTTT.

This clone occurred once. The chain is built from TRBV5-1 and TRBJ2-1, with 7 nucleotides matching TRBD1. J was trimmed by 9 bases and V by 7 bases; bases with no gene match: 13. In germline, CDR1 is SGHRS, CDR2 YFSETQ. The CDR3 extends over 14 amino acids. CDR3 sequence reads: CASSQRTGVREQFF. CDR3 bases: TGCGCCAGCTCCCAACGAACAGGGGTGCGTGAGCAGTTCTTC.

This clone was detected only a few times. V and J are TRBV7-2 and TRBJ2-3; D might be TRBD2 (5 bases). This CDR3 spans 15 amino acids. V was trimmed by 5 bases and J by 5 bases, leaving 17 bases between them. The V gene's germline CDR1 is SGHTA and CDR2 FQGNSA. The CDR3 DNA follows: TGTGCCAGCAGCCCACGAGTCGGGGTGGGAGATACGCAGTATTTT. Residues: CASSPRVGVGDTQYF.

The V call is TRBV28, the J call TRBJ2-5; no clear D gene. The CDR3 is 16 amino acids. Trimming took 3 bases from V and 2 from J, leaving 16 bases between them. From germline, CDR1 is MDHEN and CDR2 SYDVKM. Here the CDR3 reads CASSFSLAEQQETQYF. CDR3 DNA sequence: TGTGCCAGCAGTTTCTCTTTGGCAGAACAACAAGAGACCCAGTACTTC.

J is TRBJ2-3 and V is TRBV5-1, with 7 bases identical to TRBD2. This CDR3 contains 18 residues. Germline trimming cut 6 bases from V and 0 bases from J; bases unmatched to any gene: 16. Germline V gene lookup returns CDR1 SGHRS and CDR2 YFSETQ. This CDR3 is CASTLGGNTPTSTDTQYF. CDR3 coding DNA: TGCGCCAGCACCCTCGGGGGGAATACTCCCACTAGCACAGATACGCAGTATTTT.

This chain joins TRBV7-2 and TRBJ1-1; possible D gene TRBD1, 6 bases. Trimming stripped 2 bases from V and 6 bases from J, with 16 bases between. Germline-derived CDR1 and CDR2 are SGHTA and FQGNSA. This CDR3 comprises 15 residues. CDR3 residues: CASSLRAGARSEAFF. The CDR3 bases are TGTGCCAGCAGCTTAAGGGCGGGGGCGAGGTCTGAAGCTTTCTTT.

The V and J genes are TRBV6-1 and TRBJ1-3; 8 bases are a match to TRBD1. V was clipped by 0 bases and J by 5 bases; unmatched bases: 6. The V gene's germline CDR1 is MNHNS and CDR2 SASEGT. The CDR3 has 16 residues. The CDR3 DNA is TGTGCCAGCAGTGAAGCGGACCGGGACAGGCGAAACACCATATATTTT. Translation gives CASSEADRDRRNTIYF.

The chain links TRBV19 to TRBJ2-6, with 7 bases identical to TRBD2. CDR3 size: 16 residues. Germline V CDR1 and CDR2: LNHDA, SQIVND (reference sequence). The V gene end was trimmed by 5 bases and the J gene end by 2 bases; junction bases not matched to a gene: 6. CDR3 coding DNA: TGTGCCAGTAGTGGGGACCGGGGGGCTGGGGCCAACGTCCTGACTTTC. Its translation is CASSGDRGAGANVLTF.

CDR3 loop: CASSLRVEETQYF. In DNA, the CDR3 is TGTGCCAGCTCACTCCGGGTGGAAGAGACCCAGTACTTC. The V gene is TRBV18, the J gene TRBJ2-5; D unresolved. This CDR3 region has 13 residues. The germline V gene has CDR1 KGHSH and CDR2 LQKENI. V was cut by 4 bases and J by 3 bases, with 9 bases left in between.

This clone was found a few times. The rearrangement uses TRBV28 and TRBJ1-4; no clear D gene. V was pared by 1 base and J by 12 bases, with 9 bases between. This CDR3 is 12 amino acids long. CDR1 MDHEN and CDR2 SYDVKM come from the germline V gene. CDR3 DNA: TGTGCCAGCAGTTTATCTCGAAGCCAACTGTTTTTT. Protein sequence: CASSLSRSQLFF.

This chain uses TRBV5-1 with TRBJ2-2; 8 bases fit TRBD1. CDR3 length equals 16 residues. Germline trimming cut 0 bases from V and 3 bases from J; bases unmatched to any gene: 4. Germline V gives CDR1 SGHRS, CDR2 YFSETQ. The CDR3 sequence is CASSLDGTGYTGELFF. DNA of the CDR3: TGCGCCAGCAGCTTGGACGGGACAGGTTACACCGGGGAGCTGTTTTTT.